This is a list of T cell receptor beta chains from one sample in a study of vaccination and CD4 T cells after COVID-19. TCRdb reprocessed the PCR reads via MiXCR and lists one record per CDR3 protein. This table holds around 4,000 distinct CDR3 sequences, 25% to 35% found once. For these TCRs, the target antigens are not known. Sequenced sample: CD4+ T cells from blood, cultured in vitro. Receptors originate from a human donor in good health. Each CDR3 is given with its conserved first and last residue. Each record gives: D gene, clone size, V gene, J gene, CDR3 protein, CDR3 DNA. D genes are given only for firm matches. Clone sizes are given selectively: once, few, many, or a class where the clone is expanded.

TRBD2	.	TRBV20-1	TRBJ2-7	CSALTSGTAYEQYF	TGCAGTGCCCTTACTAGCGGTACTGCCTACGAGCAGTACTTC
.	medium-sized	TRBV7-9	TRBJ1-5	CASSLEGDQPQHF	TGTGCCAGCAGCTTAGAGGGGGATCAGCCCCAGCATTTT
TRBD1	.	TRBV4-2	TRBJ1-2	CASSRQGTYGYTF	TGTGCCAGCAGCCGACAGGGGACCTATGGCTACACCTTC
.	.	TRBV10-1	TRBJ1-1	CATTRGANTETFF	TGCGCCACCACCCGAGGGGCTAACACTGAAACTTTCTTT
.	few	TRBV15	TRBJ1-2	CATSFYREYGYTF	TGTGCCACCAGCTTCTATCGGGAGTATGGCTACACCTTC
TRBD1	.	TRBV28	TRBJ1-1	CASSFPGQGLNTEAFF	TGTGCCAGCAGTTTCCCCGGACAGGGTTTGAACACTGAAGCTTTCTTT
TRBD2	.	TRBV19	TRBJ2-1	CASSRFAGEENEQFF	TGTGCCAGTAGTAGATTTGCGGGAGAAGAAAATGAGCAGTTCTTC
.	few	TRBV2	TRBJ1-1	CASSETGWTTEAFF	TGTGCCAGCAGTGAAACAGGGTGGACCACTGAAGCTTTCTTT
.	few	TRBV20-1	TRBJ2-1	CSATTSAYNEQFF	TGCAGTGCTACGACCTCAGCCTACAATGAGCAGTTCTTC
.	.	TRBV7-6	TRBJ2-7	CASSLALGYEQYF	TGTGCCAGCAGCTTAGCCCTCGGCTACGAACAGTACTTC
TRBD1	.	TRBV10-3	TRBJ2-6	CAISGTGTGSSNVLTF	TGTGCCATCAGTGGTACCGGGACAGGGTCATCCAACGTCCTGACTTTC
.	.	TRBV21-1	TRBJ1-4	CASSKPKTGLDEKLFF	TGTGCCAGCAGCAAGCCCAAGACAGGGCTTGATGAAAAACTGTTTTTT
TRBD2	few	TRBV6-2/TRBV6-3	TRBJ2-3	CASSLGTSGFTDTQYF	TGTGCCAGCAGTTTGGGGACTAGCGGCTTCACAGATACGCAGTATTTT
TRBD1	.	TRBV24-1	TRBJ1-1	CATRGQGMANTETFF	TGTGCCACCAGAGGACAGGGGATGGCGAACACTGAAACTTTCTTT
TRBD1	.	TRBV6-2/TRBV6-3	TRBJ2-2	CASRAPGQGAQELFF	TGTGCCAGCAGAGCTCCGGGACAGGGGGCGCAGGAGCTGTTTTTT
.	few	TRBV20-1	TRBJ2-5	CSARSSASGGGTETQYF	TGCAGTGCTAGATCGTCGGCTAGCGGAGGGGGGACGGAGACCCAGTACTTC
TRBD2	.	TRBV2	TRBJ2-3	CASSLRGGPSTDTQYF	TGTGCCAGCAGTTTGCGCGGGGGACCTAGCACAGATACGCAGTATTTT
TRBD1	few	TRBV19	TRBJ1-1	CASSIGTGMDTEAFF	TGTGCCAGTAGTATTGGGACAGGGATGGACACTGAAGCTTTCTTT
.	few	TRBV2	TRBJ2-2	CASTGASRTGELFF	TGTGCCAGCACAGGGGCCAGTCGAACCGGGGAGCTGTTTTTT
.	.	TRBV20-1	TRBJ1-1	CSARNMNTEAFF	TGCAGTGCTAGAAACATGAACACTGAAGCTTTCTTT
TRBD1	.	TRBV6-1	TRBJ2-4	CASSEVAQGAAKNIQYF	TGTGCCAGCAGTGAAGTCGCACAGGGGGCTGCCAAAAACATTCAGTACTTC
TRBD1	.	TRBV28	TRBJ1-5	CASSLTGAYSNQPQHF	TGTGCCAGCAGTTTGACAGGGGCCTATAGCAATCAGCCCCAGCATTTT
TRBD1	once	TRBV10-2	TRBJ1-5	CASSEWDRALKPQHF	TGCGCCAGCAGCGAATGGGACAGGGCTTTAAAGCCCCAGCATTTT
.	.	TRBV5-1	TRBJ2-2	CASSLGANTGNTGELFF	TGCGCCAGCAGCTTGGGGGCAAACACGGGGAACACCGGGGAGCTGTTTTTT
.	.	TRBV6-1	TRBJ2-5	CATTIPIQETQYF	TGTGCCACCACAATACCAATCCAAGAGACCCAGTACTTC
.	few	TRBV7-6	TRBJ1-1	CASSLGTRNTEAFF	TGTGCCAGCAGCTTAGGCACTAGGAACACTGAAGCTTTCTTT